The rows below give T cell receptor beta chains drawn from one sample of a study of graft-versus-host responses after intestinal transplantation. Sequencing used immunoSEQ multiplex PCR; TCRdb keeps in-frame clones, though not all of them. The repertoire holds 50,000 to 75,000 clones, with about nine tenths as singletons. The input for sequencing was ileum tissue, taken 357 days after transplant. The receptors were sampled from a human patient who received an intestinal transplant, so some T cells may come from the graft donor. The CDR3 runs from the conserved cysteine through the conserved F or W. A D gene is named only where the DNA matches it firmly. Size is stated for part of the rows, as once, few or many counts, or as a class when the clone is expanded.

clone size: NA
V gene: TRBV4-1
D gene: NA
J gene: TRBJ2-7
CDR3 DNA: TGCGCCAGCAGCCAAGAGGGGATGACCGAGCAGTACTTC
CDR3 protein: CASSQEGMTEQYF

clone size: NA
V gene: TRBV9
D gene: NA
J gene: TRBJ2-5
CDR3 DNA: TGTGCCAGCAGCGTCGAGGGCGTTGGACAAGAGACCCAGTACTTC
CDR3 protein: CASSVEGVGQETQYF

clone size: NA
V gene: TRBV5-1
D gene: TRBD1
J gene: TRBJ2-5
CDR3 DNA: TGCGCCAGCAGCTTGACGACAGGGGGCAGTGAGACCCAGTACTTC
CDR3 protein: CASSLTTGGSETQYF

clone size: NA
V gene: TRBV6-5
D gene: NA
J gene: TRBJ1-2
CDR3 DNA: TGTGCCAGCAGCAACTCGGCCTATGGCTACACCTTC
CDR3 protein: CASSNSAYGYTF

clone size: NA
V gene: TRBV28
D gene: NA
J gene: TRBJ2-5
CDR3 DNA: TGTGCCAGCAGGCCCCAGGGACGGACACAAGAGACCCAGTACTTC
CDR3 protein: CASRPQGRTQETQYF

clone size: NA
V gene: TRBV15
D gene: TRBD1
J gene: TRBJ2-5
CDR3 DNA: TGTGCCACCAGCAGAGATTCCGGGACAGGGGCTTCGGAGACCCAGTACTTC
CDR3 protein: CATSRDSGTGASETQYF

clone size: NA
V gene: TRBV29-1
D gene: TRBD2
J gene: TRBJ2-1
CDR3 DNA: TGCAGCGACTACCCGGTGACTAGCGGGAGTACTGAGCAGTTCTTC
CDR3 protein: CSDYPVTSGSTEQFF

clone size: NA
V gene: TRBV9
D gene: TRBD1
J gene: TRBJ1-4
CDR3 DNA: TGTGCCAGCAGCGTCGGAGGGGGCACTGAAAAACTGTTTTTT
CDR3 protein: CASSVGGGTEKLFF

clone size: once
V gene: TRBV2
D gene: NA
J gene: TRBJ2-3
CDR3 DNA: TGTGCCAGCGTGCTCCCTCAGGGCCCCTTAACAAGCACAGATACGCAGTATTTT
CDR3 protein: CASVLPQGPLTSTDTQYF

clone size: NA
V gene: TRBV29-1
D gene: TRBD1
J gene: TRBJ2-7
CDR3 DNA: TGCAGCGTGCGCGACAGGGAATACTCCTACGAGCAGTACTTC
CDR3 protein: CSVRDREYSYEQYF

clone size: NA
V gene: TRBV7-6
D gene: TRBD2
J gene: TRBJ2-1
CDR3 DNA: TGTGCCAGCAGCTCGCAAACTAGCGGGAGTAGCGATGAGCAGTTCTTC
CDR3 protein: CASSSQTSGSSDEQFF

clone size: NA
V gene: TRBV5-1
D gene: NA
J gene: TRBJ2-2
CDR3 DNA: TGCGCCAGCAGCTTGGGGGACCTTTCATCCGGGGAGCTGTTTTTT
CDR3 protein: CASSLGDLSSGELFF

clone size: NA
V gene: TRBV6-6
D gene: TRBD2
J gene: TRBJ2-1
CDR3 DNA: TGTGCCAGCAGTTACATGGTAGCGGGGGACGGAGAGCAGTTCTTC
CDR3 protein: CASSYMVAGDGEQFF

clone size: NA
V gene: TRBV4-1
D gene: NA
J gene: TRBJ1-4
CDR3 DNA: TGCGCCAGCAGCCAAGATTCGGGGGCAGGGAATGAAAAACTGTTTTTT
CDR3 protein: CASSQDSGAGNEKLFF

clone size: NA
V gene: TRBV6-5
D gene: TRBD2
J gene: TRBJ2-3
CDR3 DNA: TGTGCCAGCAGCGGGACGGGGGGGCCGACAGATACGCAGTATTTT
CDR3 protein: CASSGTGGPTDTQYF

clone size: NA
V gene: TRBV11-2
D gene: NA
J gene: TRBJ2-5
CDR3 DNA: TGTGCCAGCAGCCCCTATGGGGGGACCCAGTACTTC
CDR3 protein: CASSPYGGTQYF

clone size: NA
V gene: TRBV5-6
D gene: NA
J gene: TRBJ2-6
CDR3 DNA: TGTGCCAGCAGCGTCTCTGGGGCCAACGTCCTGACTTTC
CDR3 protein: CASSVSGANVLTF

clone size: NA
V gene: TRBV9
D gene: NA
J gene: TRBJ2-7
CDR3 DNA: TGTGCCAGCAGCGTCTCACCCAAAACAGGGCACGAGCAGTACTTC
CDR3 protein: CASSVSPKTGHEQYF

clone size: few
V gene: TRBV6-6
D gene: NA
J gene: TRBJ1-3
CDR3 DNA: TGTGCCACTCAGGGGCACGGAAACACCATATATTTT
CDR3 protein: CATQGHGNTIYF